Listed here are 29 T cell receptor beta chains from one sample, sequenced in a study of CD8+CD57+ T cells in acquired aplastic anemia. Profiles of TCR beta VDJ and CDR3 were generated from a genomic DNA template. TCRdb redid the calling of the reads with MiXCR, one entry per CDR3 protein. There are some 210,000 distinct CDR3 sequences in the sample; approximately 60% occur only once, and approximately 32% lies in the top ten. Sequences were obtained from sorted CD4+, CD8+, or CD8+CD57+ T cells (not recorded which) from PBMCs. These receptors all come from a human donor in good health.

The CDR3 DNA sequence: TGTGCCAGCAGCTTCGGGATGGTGGGAGATACGCAGTATTTT. Translated: CASSFGMVGDTQYF. This chain uses TRBV7-2 with TRBJ2-3; maybe TRBD2 (5 bases). With 3 bases removed from V and 5 bases from J, the gap between germline ends came to 12 bases. This CDR3 contains 14 residues. In germline, CDR1 is SGHTA, CDR2 FQGNSA.

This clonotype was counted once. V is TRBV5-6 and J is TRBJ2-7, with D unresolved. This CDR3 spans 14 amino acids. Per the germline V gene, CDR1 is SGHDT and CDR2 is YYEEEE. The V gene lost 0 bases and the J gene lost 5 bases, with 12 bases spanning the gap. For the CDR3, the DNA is TGTGCCAGCAGCTTGGGAACAGTCGTCCACGAGCAGTACTTC. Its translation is CASSLGTVVHEQYF.

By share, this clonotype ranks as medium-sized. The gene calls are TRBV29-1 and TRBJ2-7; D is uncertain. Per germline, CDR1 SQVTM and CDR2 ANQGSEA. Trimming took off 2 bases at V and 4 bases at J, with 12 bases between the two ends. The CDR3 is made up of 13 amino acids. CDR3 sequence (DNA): TGCAGCGTTGAAAACACCTTAGGTTACGAGCAGTACTTC. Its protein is CSVENTLGYEQYF.

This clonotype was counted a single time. The CDR3 region has the DNA TGTGCCAGCAGCTTAACGGGGGCGACAGGGGCGAACACTGAAGCTTTCTTT. Translating it yields CASSLTGATGANTEAFF. The chain joins TRBV7-3 to TRBJ1-1; 8 bases are shared with TRBD1. Germline CDR1 SGHTA, CDR2 FQGTGA. V shed 0 bases and J 1 base; nucleotides not matched to a gene: 7. The CDR3 loop spans 17 amino acids. Combining the CDR3 with reference TRBV7-3 and TRBJ1-1 gives the whole variable domain GAGVSQTPSNKVTEKGKYVELRCDPISGHTALYWYRQSLGQGPEFLIYFQGTGAADDSGLPNDRFFAVRPEGSVSTLKIQRTERGDSAVYLCASSLTGATGANTEAFFGQGTRLTVV.

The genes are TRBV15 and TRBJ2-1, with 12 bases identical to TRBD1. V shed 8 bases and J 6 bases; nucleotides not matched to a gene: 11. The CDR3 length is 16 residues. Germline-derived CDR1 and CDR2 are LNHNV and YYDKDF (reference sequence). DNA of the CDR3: TGTGCCACCTCATTATCGGGACAGGGGGCGGTCAATGAGCAGTTCTTC. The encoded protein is CATSLSGQGAVNEQFF.

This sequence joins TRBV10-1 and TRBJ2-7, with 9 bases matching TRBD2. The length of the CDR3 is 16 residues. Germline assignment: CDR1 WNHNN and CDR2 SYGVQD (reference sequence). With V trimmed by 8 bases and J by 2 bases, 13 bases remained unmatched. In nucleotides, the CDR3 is TGCGCCAGCGGTGGGTCAACTAGCGGGTACCCCTACGAGCAGTACTTC. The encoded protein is CASGGSTSGYPYEQYF.

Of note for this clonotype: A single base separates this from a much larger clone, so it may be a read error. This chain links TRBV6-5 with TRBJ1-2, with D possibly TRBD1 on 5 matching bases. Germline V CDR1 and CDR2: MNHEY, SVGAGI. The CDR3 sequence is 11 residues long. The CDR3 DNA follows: TGTGCCAGCAGCCCGGGGGGTGGCTACGCCTTC. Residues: CASSPGGGYAF.

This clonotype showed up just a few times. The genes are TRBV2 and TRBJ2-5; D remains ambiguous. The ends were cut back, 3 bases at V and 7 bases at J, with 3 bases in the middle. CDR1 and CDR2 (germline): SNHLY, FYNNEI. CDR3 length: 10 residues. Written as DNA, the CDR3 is TGTGCCAGCAGTGAGAGGACCCAGTACTTC. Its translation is CASSERTQYF.

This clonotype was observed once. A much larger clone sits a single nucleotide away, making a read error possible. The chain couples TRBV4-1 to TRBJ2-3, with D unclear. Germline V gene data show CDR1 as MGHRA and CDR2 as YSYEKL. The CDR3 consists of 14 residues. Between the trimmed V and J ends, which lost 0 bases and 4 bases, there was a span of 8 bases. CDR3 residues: CASSQEEFPDTQYF. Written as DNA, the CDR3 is TGCGCCAGCAGCCAAGAGGAGTTTCCAGATACGCAGTATTTT.

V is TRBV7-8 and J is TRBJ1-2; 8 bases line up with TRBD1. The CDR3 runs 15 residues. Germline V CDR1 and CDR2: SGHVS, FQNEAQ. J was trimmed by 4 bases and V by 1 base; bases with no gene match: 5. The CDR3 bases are TGTGCCAGCAGCTTAGATTCCCAGGGGGCCTATGGCTACACCTTC. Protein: CASSLDSQGAYGYTF.

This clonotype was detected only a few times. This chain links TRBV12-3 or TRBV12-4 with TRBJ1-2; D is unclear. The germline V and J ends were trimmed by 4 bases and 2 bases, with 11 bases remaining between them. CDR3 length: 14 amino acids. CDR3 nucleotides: TGTGCCAGCAGTTCCTCCGCAGGCAACTATGGCTACACCTTC. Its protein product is CASSSSAGNYGYTF.

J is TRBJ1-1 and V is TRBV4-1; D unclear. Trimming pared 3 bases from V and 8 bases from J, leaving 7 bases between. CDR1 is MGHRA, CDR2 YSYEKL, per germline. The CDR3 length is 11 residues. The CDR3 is CASSQDGEAFF. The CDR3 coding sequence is TGCGCCAGCAGCCAGGACGGGGAAGCTTTCTTT.

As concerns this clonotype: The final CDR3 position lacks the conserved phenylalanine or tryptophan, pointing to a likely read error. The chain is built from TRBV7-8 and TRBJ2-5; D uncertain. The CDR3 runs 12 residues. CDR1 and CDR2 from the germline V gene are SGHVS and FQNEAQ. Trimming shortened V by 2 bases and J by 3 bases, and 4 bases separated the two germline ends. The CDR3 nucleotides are TGTGCCAGCAGCTTATCGGAAGAGACCCAGTACCTC. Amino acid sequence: CASSLSEETQYL.

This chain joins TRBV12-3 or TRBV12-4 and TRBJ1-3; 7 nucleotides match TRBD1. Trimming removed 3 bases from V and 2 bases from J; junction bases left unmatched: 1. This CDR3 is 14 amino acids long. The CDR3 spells CASSLTGTGNTIYF. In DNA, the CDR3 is TGTGCCAGCAGTTTGACAGGGACTGGAAACACCATATATTTT.

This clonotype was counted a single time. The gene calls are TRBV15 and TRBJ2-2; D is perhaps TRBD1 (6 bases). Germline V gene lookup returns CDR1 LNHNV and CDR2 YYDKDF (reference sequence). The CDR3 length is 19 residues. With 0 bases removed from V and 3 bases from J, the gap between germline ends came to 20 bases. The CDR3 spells CATSREGRVSKGDTGELFF. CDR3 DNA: TGTGCCACCAGCAGAGAGGGCAGGGTATCAAAGGGGGACACCGGGGAGCTGTTTTTT.

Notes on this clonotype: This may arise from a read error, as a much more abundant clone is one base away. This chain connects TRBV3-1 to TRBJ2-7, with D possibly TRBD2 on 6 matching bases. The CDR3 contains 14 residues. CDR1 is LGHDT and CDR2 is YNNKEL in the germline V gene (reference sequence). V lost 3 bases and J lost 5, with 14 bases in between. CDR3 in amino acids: CASSHEGGAHEQYF. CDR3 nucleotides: TGTGCCAGCAGCCACGAAGGAGGGGCCCACGAGCAGTACTTC.

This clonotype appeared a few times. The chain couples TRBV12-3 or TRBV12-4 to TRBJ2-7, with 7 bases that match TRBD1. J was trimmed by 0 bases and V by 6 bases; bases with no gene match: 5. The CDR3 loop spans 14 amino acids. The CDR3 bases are TGTGCCAGCAGCGGGACAGCTTCCTCCTACGAGCAGTACTTC. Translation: CASSGTASSYEQYF.

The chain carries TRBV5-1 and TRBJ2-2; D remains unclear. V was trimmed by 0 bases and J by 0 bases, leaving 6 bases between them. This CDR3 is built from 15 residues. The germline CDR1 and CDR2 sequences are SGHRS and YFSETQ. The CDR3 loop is CASSLVVANTGELFF. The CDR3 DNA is TGCGCCAGCAGCTTGGTTGTAGCGAACACCGGGGAGCTGTTTTTT. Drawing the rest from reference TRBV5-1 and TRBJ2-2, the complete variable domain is KAGVTQTPRYLIKTRGQQVTLSCSPISGHRSVSWYQQTPGQGLQFLFEYFSETQRNKGNFPGRFSGRQFSNSRSEMNVSTLELGDSALYLCASSLVVANTGELFFGEGSRLTVL.

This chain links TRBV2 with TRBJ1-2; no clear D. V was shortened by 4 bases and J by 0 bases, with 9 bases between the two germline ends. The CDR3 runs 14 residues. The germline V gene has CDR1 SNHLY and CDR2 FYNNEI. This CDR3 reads CASSGTAPNYGYTF. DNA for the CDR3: TGTGCCAGCAGTGGCACAGCCCCTAACTATGGCTACACCTTC.

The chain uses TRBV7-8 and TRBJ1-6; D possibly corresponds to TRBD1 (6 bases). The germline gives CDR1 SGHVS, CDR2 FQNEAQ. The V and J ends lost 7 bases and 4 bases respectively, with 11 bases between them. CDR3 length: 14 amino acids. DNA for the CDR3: TGTGCCAGCACCCCCGGACAGTATAATTCACCCCTCCACTTT. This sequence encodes CASTPGQYNSPLHF.

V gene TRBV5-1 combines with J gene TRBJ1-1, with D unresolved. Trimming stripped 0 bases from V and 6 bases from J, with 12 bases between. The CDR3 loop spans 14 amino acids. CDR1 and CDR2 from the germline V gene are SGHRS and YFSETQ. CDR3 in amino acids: CASSLARLSPEAFF. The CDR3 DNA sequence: TGCGCCAGCAGCTTGGCCCGACTGAGCCCTGAAGCTTTCTTT.

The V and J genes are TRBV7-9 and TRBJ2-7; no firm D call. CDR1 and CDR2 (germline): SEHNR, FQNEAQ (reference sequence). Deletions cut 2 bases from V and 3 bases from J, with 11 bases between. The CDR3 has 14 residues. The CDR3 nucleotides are TGTGCCAGCAGCTTAATCGGCGGAGTCTACGAGCAGTACTTC. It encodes CASSLIGGVYEQYF.

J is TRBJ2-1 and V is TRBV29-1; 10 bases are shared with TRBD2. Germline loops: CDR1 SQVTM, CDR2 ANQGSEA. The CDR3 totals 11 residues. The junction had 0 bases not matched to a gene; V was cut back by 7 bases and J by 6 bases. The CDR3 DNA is TGCAGCGGACTAGCGGGCAATGAGCAGTTCTTC. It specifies CSGLAGNEQFF.

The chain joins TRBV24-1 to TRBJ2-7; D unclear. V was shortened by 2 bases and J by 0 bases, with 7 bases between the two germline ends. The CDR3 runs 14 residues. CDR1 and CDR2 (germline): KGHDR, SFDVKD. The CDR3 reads CATSDYPSSYEQYF. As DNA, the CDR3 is TGTGCCACCAGTGATTATCCTAGCTCCTACGAGCAGTACTTC.

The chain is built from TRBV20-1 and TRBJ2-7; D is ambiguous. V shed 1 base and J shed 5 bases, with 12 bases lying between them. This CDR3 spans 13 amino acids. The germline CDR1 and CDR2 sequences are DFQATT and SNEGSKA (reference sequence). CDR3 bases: TGCAGTGCTAGAGCCGCCCTCTATAACGAGCAGTACTTC. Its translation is CSARAALYNEQYF.

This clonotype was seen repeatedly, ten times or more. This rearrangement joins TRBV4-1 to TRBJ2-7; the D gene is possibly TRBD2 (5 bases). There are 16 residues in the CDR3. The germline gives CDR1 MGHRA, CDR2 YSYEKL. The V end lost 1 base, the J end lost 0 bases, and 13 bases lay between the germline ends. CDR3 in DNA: TGCGCCAGCAGCCAAGGGAGGTCCGCCCTCTCCTACGAGCAGTACTTC. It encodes CASSQGRSALSYEQYF.

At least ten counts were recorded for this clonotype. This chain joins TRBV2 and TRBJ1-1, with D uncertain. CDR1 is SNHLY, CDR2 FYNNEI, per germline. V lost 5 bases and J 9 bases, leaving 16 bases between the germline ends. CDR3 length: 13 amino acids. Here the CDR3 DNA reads TGTGCCAGCAGTTCTTTCGACGGATCCCAAGCTTTCTTT. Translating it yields CASSSFDGSQAFF.

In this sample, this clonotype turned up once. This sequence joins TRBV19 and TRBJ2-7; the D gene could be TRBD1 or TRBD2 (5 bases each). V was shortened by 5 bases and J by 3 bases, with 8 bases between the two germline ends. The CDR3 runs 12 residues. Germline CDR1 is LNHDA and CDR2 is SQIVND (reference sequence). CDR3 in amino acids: CASSGTGYEQYF. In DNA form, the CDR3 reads TGTGCCAGTAGTGGGACGGGCTACGAGCAGTACTTC.

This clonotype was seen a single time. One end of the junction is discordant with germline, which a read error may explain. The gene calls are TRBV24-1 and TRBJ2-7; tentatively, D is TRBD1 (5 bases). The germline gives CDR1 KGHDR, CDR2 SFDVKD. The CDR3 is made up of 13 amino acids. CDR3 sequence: CSTSTAGHYEQYF. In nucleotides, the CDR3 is TGTTCCACCAGTACGGCAGGACACTACGAGCAGTACTTC.